This T cell receptor (beta chain) was sequenced during a study of radiotherapy plus CTLA-4 blockade in lung cancer. CDR1 is ENHRY and CDR2 is SYGVKD in the germline V gene. The trim removed 4 bases at V and 4 bases at J, leaving 9 bases unmatched. This CDR3 has 15 residues. There are a few counts of this clone. TCRdb keeps only in-frame clones here, not all; method: immunoSEQ multiplex PCR. The repertoire holds some 50,000 clones, with 65% to 85% as singletons. The sequence came from a human donor with non-small cell lung cancer who had stable disease on radiotherapy plus ipilimumab. The chain joins TRBV10-3 to TRBJ1-2, with 7 bases fitting TRBD1. The source was peripheral blood, collected from a patient treated with radiotherapy plus ipilimumab. CDR3: CAISGRDSLPYGYTF. In DNA form, the CDR3 reads TGTGCCATCAGTGGCCGGGACAGTCTGCCCTATGGCTACACCTTC.